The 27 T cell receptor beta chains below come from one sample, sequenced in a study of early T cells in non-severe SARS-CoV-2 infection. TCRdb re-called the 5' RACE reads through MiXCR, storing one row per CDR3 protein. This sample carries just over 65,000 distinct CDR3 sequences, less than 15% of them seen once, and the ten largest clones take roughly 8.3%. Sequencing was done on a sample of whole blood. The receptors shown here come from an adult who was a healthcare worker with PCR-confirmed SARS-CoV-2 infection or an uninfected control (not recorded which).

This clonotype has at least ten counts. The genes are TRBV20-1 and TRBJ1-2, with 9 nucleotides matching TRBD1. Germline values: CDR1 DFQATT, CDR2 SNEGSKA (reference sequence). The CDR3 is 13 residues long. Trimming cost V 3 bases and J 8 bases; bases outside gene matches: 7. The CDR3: CSARGTGPGGYTF. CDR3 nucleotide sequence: TGCAGTGCTAGGGGGACAGGGCCGGGCGGCTACACCTTC.

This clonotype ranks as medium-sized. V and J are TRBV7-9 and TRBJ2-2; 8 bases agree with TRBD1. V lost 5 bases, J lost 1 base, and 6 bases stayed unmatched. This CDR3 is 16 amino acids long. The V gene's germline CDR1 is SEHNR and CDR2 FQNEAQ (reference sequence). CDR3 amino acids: CASSKRQGKNTGELFF. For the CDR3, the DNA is TGTGCCAGCAGCAAACGACAGGGGAAGAACACCGGGGAGCTGTTTTTT.

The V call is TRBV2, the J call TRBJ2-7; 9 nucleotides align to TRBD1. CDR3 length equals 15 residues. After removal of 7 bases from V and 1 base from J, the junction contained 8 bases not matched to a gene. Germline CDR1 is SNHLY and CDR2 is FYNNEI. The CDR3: CASKLDRGQSYEQYF. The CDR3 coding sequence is TGTGCCAGCAAACTGGACAGGGGCCAGTCCTACGAGCAGTACTTC. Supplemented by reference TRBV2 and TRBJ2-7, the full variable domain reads EPEVTQTPSHQVTQMGQEVILRCVPISNHLYFYWYRQILGQKVEFLVSFYNNEISEKSEIFDDQFSVERPDGSNFTLKIRSTKLEDSAMYFCASKLDRGQSYEQYFGPGTRLTVT.

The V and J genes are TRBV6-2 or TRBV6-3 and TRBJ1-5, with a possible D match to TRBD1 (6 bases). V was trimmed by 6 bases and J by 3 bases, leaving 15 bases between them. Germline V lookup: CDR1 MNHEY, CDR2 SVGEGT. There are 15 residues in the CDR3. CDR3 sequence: CASSPDRTINQPQHF. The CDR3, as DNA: TGTGCCAGCAGCCCAGACAGGACCATCAATCAGCCCCAGCATTTT.

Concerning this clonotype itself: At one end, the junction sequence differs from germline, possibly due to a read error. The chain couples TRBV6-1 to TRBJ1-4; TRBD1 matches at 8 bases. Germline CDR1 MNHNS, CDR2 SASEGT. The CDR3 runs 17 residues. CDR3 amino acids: CTSRPGTGGSWNEKLFF. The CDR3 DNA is TGTACCAGCAGGCCCGGGACAGGAGGAAGTTGGAATGAAAAACTGTTTTTT.

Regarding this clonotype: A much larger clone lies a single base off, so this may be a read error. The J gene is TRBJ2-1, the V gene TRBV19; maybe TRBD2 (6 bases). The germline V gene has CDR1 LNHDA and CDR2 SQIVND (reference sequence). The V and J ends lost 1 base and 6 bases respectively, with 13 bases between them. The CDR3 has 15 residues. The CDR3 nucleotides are TGTGCCAGTAGTATAGCATCGGGAGTGGTCAATGAGCAGTTCTTC. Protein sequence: CASSIASGVVNEQFF.

Written as DNA, the CDR3 is TGCAGTGCTAGGGGGTCGAGCGCGTACAATGAGCAGTTCTTC. Amino acid sequence: CSARGSSAYNEQFF. The rearrangement joins TRBV20-1 to TRBJ2-1; D is uncertain. The V gene lost 3 bases and the J gene lost 4 bases, with 13 bases spanning the gap. From germline, CDR1 is DFQATT and CDR2 SNEGSKA (reference sequence). The CDR3 spans 14 residues.

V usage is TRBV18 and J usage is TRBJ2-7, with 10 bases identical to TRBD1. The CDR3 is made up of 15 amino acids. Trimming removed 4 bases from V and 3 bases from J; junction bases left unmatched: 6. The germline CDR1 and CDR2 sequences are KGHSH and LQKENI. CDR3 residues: CASSLNRDRGYEQYF. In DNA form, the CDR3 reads TGTGCCAGCTCACTAAACCGGGACAGGGGCTACGAGCAGTACTTC.

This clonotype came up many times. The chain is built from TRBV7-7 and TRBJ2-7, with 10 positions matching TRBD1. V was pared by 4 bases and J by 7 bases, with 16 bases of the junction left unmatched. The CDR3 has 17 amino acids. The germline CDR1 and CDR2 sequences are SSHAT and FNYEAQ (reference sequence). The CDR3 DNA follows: TGTGCCAGCAGCTCTCGAATTGGGACAGGGGTGACCTGGGAGCAGTACTTC. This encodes CASSSRIGTGVTWEQYF.

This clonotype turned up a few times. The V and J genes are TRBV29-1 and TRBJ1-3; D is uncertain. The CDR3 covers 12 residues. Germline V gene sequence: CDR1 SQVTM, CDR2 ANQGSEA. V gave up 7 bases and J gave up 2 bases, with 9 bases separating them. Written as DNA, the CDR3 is TGCAGCGCCAGGATTACTGGAAACACCATATATTTT. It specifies CSARITGNTIYF.

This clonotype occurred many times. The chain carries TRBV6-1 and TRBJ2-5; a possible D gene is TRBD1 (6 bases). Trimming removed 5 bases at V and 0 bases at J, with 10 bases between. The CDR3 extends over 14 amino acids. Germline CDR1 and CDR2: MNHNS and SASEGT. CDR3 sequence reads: CASSFGQNQETQYF. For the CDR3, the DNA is TGTGCCAGCAGTTTCGGACAGAACCAAGAGACCCAGTACTTC.

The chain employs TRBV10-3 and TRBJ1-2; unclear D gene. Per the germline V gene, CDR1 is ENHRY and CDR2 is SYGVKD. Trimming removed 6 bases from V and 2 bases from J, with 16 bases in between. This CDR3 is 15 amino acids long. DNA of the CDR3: TGTGCCATCAGGGGAGAGGATATTCCGAACTATGGCTACACCTTC. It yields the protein CAIRGEDIPNYGYTF.

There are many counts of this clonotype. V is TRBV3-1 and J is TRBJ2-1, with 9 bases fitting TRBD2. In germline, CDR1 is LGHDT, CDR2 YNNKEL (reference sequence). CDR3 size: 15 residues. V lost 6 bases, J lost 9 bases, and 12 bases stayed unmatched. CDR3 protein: CASRRALAGPGEQFF. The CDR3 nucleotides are TGTGCCAGCAGGAGGGCTCTAGCGGGGCCAGGTGAGCAGTTCTTC.

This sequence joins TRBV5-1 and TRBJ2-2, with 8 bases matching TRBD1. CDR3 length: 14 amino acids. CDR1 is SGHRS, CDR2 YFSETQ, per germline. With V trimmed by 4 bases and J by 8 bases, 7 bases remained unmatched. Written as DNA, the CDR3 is TGCGCCAGCAGCGGCTGGACAGGGTCTGGGGAGCTGTTTTTT. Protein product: CASSGWTGSGELFF.

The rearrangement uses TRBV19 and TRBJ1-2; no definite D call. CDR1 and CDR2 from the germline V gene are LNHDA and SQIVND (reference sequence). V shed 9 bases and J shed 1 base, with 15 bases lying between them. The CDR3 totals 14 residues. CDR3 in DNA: TGTGCCAGCCAGACGCCAGGTCTTAACTATGGCTACACCTTC. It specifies CASQTPGLNYGYTF.

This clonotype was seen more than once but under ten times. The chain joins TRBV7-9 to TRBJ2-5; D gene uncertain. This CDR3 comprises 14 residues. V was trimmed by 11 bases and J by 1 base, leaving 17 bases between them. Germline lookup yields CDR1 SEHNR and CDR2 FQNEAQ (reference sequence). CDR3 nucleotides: TGTGCCGGATCTACTCAGCGTCGCCAAGAGACCCAGTACTTC. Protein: CAGSTQRRQETQYF.

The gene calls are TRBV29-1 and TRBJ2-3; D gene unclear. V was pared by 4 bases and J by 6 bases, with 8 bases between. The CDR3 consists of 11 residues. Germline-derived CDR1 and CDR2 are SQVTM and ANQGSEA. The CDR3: CSVVVGDTQYF. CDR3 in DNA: TGCAGCGTTGTTGTCGGGGATACGCAGTATTTT.

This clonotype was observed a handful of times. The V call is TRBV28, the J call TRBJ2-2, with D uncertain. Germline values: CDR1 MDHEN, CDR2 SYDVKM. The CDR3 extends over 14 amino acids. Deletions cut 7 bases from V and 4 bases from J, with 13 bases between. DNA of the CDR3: TGTGCCAGCACGTACGCGGCGCGCACCGGGGAGCTGTTTTTT. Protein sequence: CASTYAARTGELFF. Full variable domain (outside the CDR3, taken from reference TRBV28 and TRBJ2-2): DVKVTQSSRYLVKRTGEKVFLECVQDMDHENMFWYRQDPGLGLRLIYFSYDVKMKEKGDIPEGYSVSREKKERFSLILESASTNQTSMYLCASTYAARTGELFFGEGSRLTVL.

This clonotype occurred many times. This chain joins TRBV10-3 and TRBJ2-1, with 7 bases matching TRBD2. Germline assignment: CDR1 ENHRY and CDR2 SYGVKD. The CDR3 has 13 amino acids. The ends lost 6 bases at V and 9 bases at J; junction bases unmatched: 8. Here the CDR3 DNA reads TGTGCCATCAGGCGGGATCCGGGGGGTGAGCAGTTCTTC. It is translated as CAIRRDPGGEQFF.

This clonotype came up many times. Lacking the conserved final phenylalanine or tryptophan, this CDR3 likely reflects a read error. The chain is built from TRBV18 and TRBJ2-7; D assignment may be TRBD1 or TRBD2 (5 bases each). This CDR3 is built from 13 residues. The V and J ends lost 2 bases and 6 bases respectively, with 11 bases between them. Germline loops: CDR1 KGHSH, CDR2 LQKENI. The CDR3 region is CASSPKNGGEQYS. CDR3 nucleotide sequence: TGTGCCAGCTCACCAAAGAATGGGGGCGAGCAGTACTCC.

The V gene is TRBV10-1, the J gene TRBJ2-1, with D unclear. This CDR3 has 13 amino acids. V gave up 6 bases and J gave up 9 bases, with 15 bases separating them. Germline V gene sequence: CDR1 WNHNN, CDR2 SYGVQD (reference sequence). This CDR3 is CASSLTIYGEQFF. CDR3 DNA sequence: TGCGCCAGCAGCCTAACGATCTATGGTGAGCAGTTCTTC.

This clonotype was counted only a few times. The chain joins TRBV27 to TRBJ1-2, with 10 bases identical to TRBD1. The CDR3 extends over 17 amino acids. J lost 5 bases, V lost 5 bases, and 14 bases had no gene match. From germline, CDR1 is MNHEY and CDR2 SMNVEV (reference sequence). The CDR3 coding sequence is TGTGCCAGCAGTCCTGACAGGGGGCTTGACCGACTATATGGCTACACCTTC. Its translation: CASSPDRGLDRLYGYTF.

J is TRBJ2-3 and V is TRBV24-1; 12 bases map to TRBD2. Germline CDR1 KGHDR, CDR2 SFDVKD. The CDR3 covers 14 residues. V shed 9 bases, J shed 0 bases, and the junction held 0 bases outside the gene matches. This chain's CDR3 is CATGLAGSTDTQYF. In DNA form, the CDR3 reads TGTGCCACCGGACTAGCGGGGAGCACAGATACGCAGTATTTT.

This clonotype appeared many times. CDR3 DNA: TGCAGTGCTAGGGGGGGTTATAGCTATGGCTACACCTTC. This translates into CSARGGYSYGYTF. This chain links TRBV20-1 with TRBJ1-2, with D possibly TRBD1 on 5 matching bases. V lost 3 bases and J lost 4, with 12 bases in between. This CDR3 is built from 13 residues. Germline V lookup: CDR1 DFQATT, CDR2 SNEGSKA (reference sequence).

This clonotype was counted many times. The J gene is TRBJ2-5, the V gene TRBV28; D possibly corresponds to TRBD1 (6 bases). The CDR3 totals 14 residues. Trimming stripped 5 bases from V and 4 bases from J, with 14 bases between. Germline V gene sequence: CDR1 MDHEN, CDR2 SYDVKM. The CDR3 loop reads CASSPHRVRETQYF. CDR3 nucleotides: TGTGCCAGCAGTCCCCACAGGGTTAGAGAGACCCAGTACTTC.

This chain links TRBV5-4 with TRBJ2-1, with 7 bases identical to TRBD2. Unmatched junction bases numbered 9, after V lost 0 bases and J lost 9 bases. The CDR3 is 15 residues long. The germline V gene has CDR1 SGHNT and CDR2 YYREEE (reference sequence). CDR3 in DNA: TGTGCCAGCAGCTTGGCCAGCGGGAAATTCGGTGAGCAGTTCTTC. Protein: CASSLASGKFGEQFF.

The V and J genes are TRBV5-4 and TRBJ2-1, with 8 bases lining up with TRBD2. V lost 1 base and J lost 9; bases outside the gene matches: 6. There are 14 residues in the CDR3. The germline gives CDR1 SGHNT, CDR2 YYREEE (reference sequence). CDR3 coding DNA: TGTGCCAGCAGCTTGCCTGGGACTAGTAGTGAGCAGTTCTTC. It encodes CASSLPGTSSEQFF.